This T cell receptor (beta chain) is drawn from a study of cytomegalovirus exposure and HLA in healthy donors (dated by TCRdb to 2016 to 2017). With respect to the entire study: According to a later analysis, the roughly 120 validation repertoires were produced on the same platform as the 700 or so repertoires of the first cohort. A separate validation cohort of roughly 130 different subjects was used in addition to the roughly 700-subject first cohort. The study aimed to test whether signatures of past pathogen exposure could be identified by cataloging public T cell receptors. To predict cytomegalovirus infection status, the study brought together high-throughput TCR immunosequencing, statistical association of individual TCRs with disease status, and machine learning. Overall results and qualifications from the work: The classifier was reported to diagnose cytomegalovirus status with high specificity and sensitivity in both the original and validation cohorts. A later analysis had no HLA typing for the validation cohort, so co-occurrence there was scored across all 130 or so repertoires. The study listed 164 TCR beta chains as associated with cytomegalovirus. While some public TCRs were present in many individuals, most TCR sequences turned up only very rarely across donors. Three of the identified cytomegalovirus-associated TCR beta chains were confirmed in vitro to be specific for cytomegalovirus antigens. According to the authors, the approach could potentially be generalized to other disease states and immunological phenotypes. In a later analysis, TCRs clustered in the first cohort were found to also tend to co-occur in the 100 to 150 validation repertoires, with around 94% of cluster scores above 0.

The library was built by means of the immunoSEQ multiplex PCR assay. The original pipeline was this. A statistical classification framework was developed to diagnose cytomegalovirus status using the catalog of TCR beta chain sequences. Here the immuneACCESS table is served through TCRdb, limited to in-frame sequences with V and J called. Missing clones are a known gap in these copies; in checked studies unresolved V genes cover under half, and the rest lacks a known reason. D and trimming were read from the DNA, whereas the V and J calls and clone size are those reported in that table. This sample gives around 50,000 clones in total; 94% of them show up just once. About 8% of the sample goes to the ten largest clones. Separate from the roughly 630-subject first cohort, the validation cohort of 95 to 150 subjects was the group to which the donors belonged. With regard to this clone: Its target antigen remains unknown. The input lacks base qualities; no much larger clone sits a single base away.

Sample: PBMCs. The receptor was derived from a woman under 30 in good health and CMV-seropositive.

The CDR3 loop reads CASREPPPSGRSYEQYF. At the DNA level, the sequence is TGTGCCAGCAGGGAGCCGCCCCCTAGCGGGAGGTCTTACGAGCAGTACTTC. The sequence is built from TRBV9 and TRBJ2-7; 11 of the junction bases match TRBD2. Unmatched junction bases come to 14, with V trimmed by 5 bases and J by 4 bases. CDR1 and CDR2 were assigned from the germline V gene as SGDLS and YYNGEE. There are 17 amino acids in the CDR3, from cysteine to phenylalanine inclusive. Of the read, only the CDR3 DNA is kept; its 51 bases are in frame from base 1.